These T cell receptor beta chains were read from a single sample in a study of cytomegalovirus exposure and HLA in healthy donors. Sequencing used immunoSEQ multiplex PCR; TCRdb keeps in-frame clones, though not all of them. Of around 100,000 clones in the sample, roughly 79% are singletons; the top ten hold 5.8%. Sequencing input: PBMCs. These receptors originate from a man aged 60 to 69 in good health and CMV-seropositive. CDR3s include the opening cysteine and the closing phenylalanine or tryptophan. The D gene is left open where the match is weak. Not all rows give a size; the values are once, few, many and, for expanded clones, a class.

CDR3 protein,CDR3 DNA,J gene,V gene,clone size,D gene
CASSPIGGGGEQYF,TGTGCCAGCAGCCCGATTGGTGGGGGAGGTGAGCAGTACTTC,TRBJ2-7,TRBV5-4,few,.
CASSYGQVNTEAFF,TGTGCCAGCAGTTACGGACAGGTGAACACTGAAGCTTTCTTT,TRBJ1-1,TRBV6-5,few,TRBD1
CASSYSPDTGELFF,TGTGCCAGCAGTTACTCACCGGACACCGGGGAGCTGTTTTTT,TRBJ2-2,TRBV6-5,few,.
CASSISGGGGKNIQYF,TGTGCCAGTAGTATTTCGGGGGGCGGAGGCAAAAACATTCAGTACTTC,TRBJ2-4,TRBV19,.,.
CASQWGGSQETQYF,TGTGCCAGCCAGTGGGGGGGCTCCCAAGAGACCCAGTACTTC,TRBJ2-5,TRBV5-5,.,.
CASSIANPGDQPQHF,TGTGCCAGTAGTATAGCAAACCCGGGTGATCAGCCCCAGCATTTT,TRBJ1-5,TRBV19,.,.
CASSLDYTDTQYF,TGTGCCAGCAGCTTAGACTACACAGATACGCAGTATTTT,TRBJ2-3,TRBV7-3,.,.
CASNRGQGGGETQYF,TGTGCCAGCAACCGAGGGCAGGGAGGCGGAGAGACCCAGTACTTC,TRBJ2-5,TRBV6-1,.,.
CASSLGQPRAGELFF,TGTGCCAGCAGCCTGGGACAGCCGCGGGCCGGGGAGCTGTTTTTT,TRBJ2-2,TRBV7-7,few,TRBD1
CASSIVITDYDYGYTF,TGTGCCAGTAGTATAGTAATAACGGACTATGACTATGGCTACACCTTC,TRBJ1-2,TRBV19,.,.
CASSLGGAGQETQYF,TGTGCCAGCAGCTTAGGGGGGGCGGGACAAGAGACCCAGTACTTC,TRBJ2-5,TRBV5-4,.,.
CASRPSGTGREKLFF,TGTGCCAGCAGGCCTTCGGGGACAGGCCGAGAAAAACTGTTTTTT,TRBJ1-4,TRBV11-2,.,TRBD1
CASSPPTAKSYEQYF,TGTGCCAGCTCACCACCGACAGCCAAATCCTACGAGCAGTACTTC,TRBJ2-7,TRBV18,once,.
CAISDNPRGSTEAFF,TGTGCCATCAGTGACAACCCGCGGGGGAGCACTGAAGCTTTCTTT,TRBJ1-1,TRBV10-3,.,.
CASSPGQGLTDTQYF,TGTGCCAGCTCACCAGGGCAGGGCCTCACAGATACGCAGTATTTT,TRBJ2-3,TRBV18,.,.
CASSQIGLFNYGYTF,TGCGCCAGCAGTCAAATTGGGCTATTTAACTATGGCTACACCTTC,TRBJ1-2,TRBV23-1,.,.
CASSKLAGALGGTQYF,TGTGCCAGCAGCAAACTAGCGGGGGCCCTCGGAGGTACGCAGTATTTT,TRBJ2-3,TRBV7-2,.,TRBD2
CASSSSGQDYYEQYF,TGTGCCAGCAGTTCCTCAGGACAGGATTACTACGAGCAGTACTTC,TRBJ2-7,TRBV27,.,TRBD1
CASSPPAGALETQYF,TGTGCCAGCTCACCACCGGCGGGGGCTCTGGAGACCCAGTACTTC,TRBJ2-5,TRBV18,.,.
CASSLAGGASYEQYF,TGTGCCAGCAGCTTAGCAGGAGGGGCGTCCTACGAGCAGTACTTC,TRBJ2-7,TRBV7-9,.,.
CASKDRTRAAWYF,TGTGCCAGCAAGGACAGGACGCGGGCTGCCTGGTACTTC,TRBJ2-5,TRBV6-1,.,TRBD1
CASSQDLGSQGKNQPQHF,TGTGCCAGCAGCCAAGATCTCGGCTCACAGGGGAAGAATCAGCCCCAGCATTTT,TRBJ1-5,TRBV14,.,TRBD1
CASVRQGATEAFF,TGTGCTAGTGTACGACAGGGCGCCACTGAAGCTTTCTTT,TRBJ1-1,TRBV12-5,few,TRBD1
CASSDGGQGAWYGYTF,TGTGCCAGCAGCGATGGAGGACAGGGGGCTTGGTATGGCTACACCTTC,TRBJ1-2,TRBV9,.,TRBD1
CASSLGDYRSYEQYF,TGTGCCAGCAGCTTAGGGGACTACCGGTCCTACGAGCAGTACTTC,TRBJ2-7,TRBV7-2,.,TRBD2
CASTRQGAYEQYF,TGTGCCAGCACAAGACAGGGGGCGTACGAGCAGTACTTC,TRBJ2-7,TRBV2,few,TRBD1
CASSSTLLTVSTDTQYF,TGTGCCAGCAGCTCCACCCTCCTTACTGTGAGCACAGATACGCAGTATTTT,TRBJ2-3,TRBV13,.,.
CASSLARSKGQYF,TGTGCCAGCAGCTTAGCGCGGAGTAAGGGGCAGTACTTC,TRBJ2-5,TRBV7-2,.,.
CSSSSQQGSSYEQYF,TGTTCCAGCAGCTCTCAACAGGGATCCTCCTACGAGCAGTACTTC,TRBJ2-7,TRBV7-9,.,.
CASSVGGGAGTDTQYF,TGTGCCAGCAGCGTAGGAGGGGGGGCAGGCACAGATACGCAGTATTTT,TRBJ2-3,TRBV9,once,.
CASSSPRGPLAKNIQYF,TGTGCCAGCAGCTCCCCAAGGGGTCCCTTAGCCAAAAACATTCAGTACTTC,TRBJ2-4,TRBV11-2,.,.
CAWTSGGASYNEQFF,TGTGCCTGGACTAGCGGGGGGGCCTCCTACAATGAGCAGTTCTTC,TRBJ2-1,TRBV30,.,TRBD2
CASSSAGGILETQYF,TGTGCCAGCAGTTCGGCGGGGGGGATTCTAGAGACCCAGTACTTC,TRBJ2-5,TRBV7-6,.,TRBD2
CASSPPGLTETQYF,TGTGCCAGCTCACCACCGGGACTGACAGAGACCCAGTACTTC,TRBJ2-5,TRBV18,.,.
CASRPLGELNTEAFF,TGTGCCAGCAGGCCCCTAGGTGAGTTGAACACTGAAGCTTTCTTT,TRBJ1-1,TRBV6-5,few,.